In its sample, the clone carrying this T cell receptor beta chain was seen many times. This sample is part of a study of T-cell reconstitution after alpha-beta-depleted transplantation in children. Per germline, CDR1 SGHVS and CDR2 FQNEAQ. V shed 4 bases and J shed 4 bases, with 23 bases lying between them. The CDR3 spans 17 residues. Unique molecular identifiers were built into the TCRbeta library. One entry per CDR3 protein results from TCRdb running MiXCR on the PCR reads. The sample consists of 200,000 to 300,000 distinct CDR3 sequences, approximately 12% of them appearing once. This sequence was found in a human donor who donated a stem cell graft to a child with acute lymphoblastic leukemia. The chain is built from TRBV7-8 and TRBJ2-7; no firm D call. The sample was PBMCs from the stem cell graft donor, taken from the stem cell graft. The chain's CDR3 is CASSSRMVLLGWYEQYF. In DNA, the CDR3 is TGTGCCAGCAGCTCGCGAATGGTACTACTTGGGTGGTACGAGCAGTACTTC. The full variable domain, rest sourced from reference TRBV7-8 and TRBJ2-7, is GAGVSQSPRYKVAKRGQDVALRCDPISGHVSLFWYQQALGQGPEFLTYFQNEAQLDKSGLPSDRFFAERPEGSVSTLKIQRTQQEDSAVYLCASSSRMVLLGWYEQYFGPGTRLTVT.